The 25 T cell receptor beta chains reported below all come from one sample, sequenced in a study of T cells in tuberculosis. Sorting used thawed, overnight-rested PBMC stained with anti-CD3, a viability dye and GMM-loaded CD1B tetramer. C32 glucose monomycolate from Rhodococcus equi was loaded onto the CD1B tetramers. Assay: immunoSEQ multiplex PCR; the TCRdb copy retains only in-frame clones and omits some. Of nearly 60,000 clones listed, roughly 90% were seen once; the top ten hold 21%. Input material: CD1b-GMM tetramer-negative cells sorted from PBMCs. These receptor sequences come from an adult woman with latent tuberculosis.

The chain is built from TRBV19 and TRBJ2-7; tentatively, D is TRBD2 (5 bases). The CDR3 is 14 residues long. Between the trimmed V and J ends, which lost 5 bases and 5 bases, there was a span of 16 bases. CDR1 and CDR2 (germline): LNHDA, SQIVND (reference sequence). CDR3 in DNA: TGTGCCAGTAGTTCTCACCTCATGGGAGACGAGCAGTACTTC. Protein: CASSSHLMGDEQYF.

The chain recombines TRBV29-1 with TRBJ1-1; no clear D gene. The CDR3 is 12 residues long. CDR1 is SQVTM and CDR2 is ANQGSEA in the germline V gene. Trimming removed 3 bases at V and 0 bases at J, with 5 bases between. CDR3 bases: TGCAGCGTTGAGCTATTGAACACTGAAGCTTTCTTT. Translated, it gives CSVELLNTEAFF.

The chain couples TRBV28 to TRBJ1-1; TRBD1 matches 10 bases. CDR3 length: 14 residues. V lost 6 bases and J lost 1; bases outside the gene matches: 2. Germline V gene data show CDR1 as MDHEN and CDR2 as SYDVKM. The CDR3 DNA sequence: TGTGCCAGCAGGTGGACAGGGGGGAACACTGAAGCTTTCTTT. Translation: CASRWTGGNTEAFF.

The V call is TRBV9, the J call TRBJ2-1; possibly TRBD2 for D (6 bases). V was trimmed by 0 bases and J by 0 bases, leaving 7 bases between them. Germline V gene data show CDR1 as SGDLS and CDR2 as YYNGEE. This CDR3 region has 15 residues. The CDR3 region is CASSVGGDSYNEQFF. The CDR3 coding sequence is TGTGCCAGCAGCGTAGGCGGGGACTCCTACAATGAGCAGTTCTTC.

This clone was seen at least ten times. The rearrangement links TRBV4-1 to TRBJ1-6; TRBD1 aligns across 8 bases. There are 16 residues in the CDR3. Trimming cost V 0 bases and J 10 bases; bases outside gene matches: 8. CDR1 MGHRA and CDR2 YSYEKL come from the germline V gene. Here the CDR3 DNA reads TGCGCCAGCAGCCAAGAGCTGACAGGGGTGAGGTCACCCCTCCACTTT. Amino acids: CASSQELTGVRSPLHF.

DNA of the CDR3: TGTGCCAGCAGTTACCGCTCTGGAAACACCATATATTTT. Translating gives CASSYRSGNTIYF. The chain recombines TRBV6-5 with TRBJ1-3; D gene unclear. V was clipped by 2 bases and J by 0 bases, with 2 bases between them. This CDR3 region has 13 residues. The germline gives CDR1 MNHEY, CDR2 SVGAGI.

V usage is TRBV9 and J usage is TRBJ2-7, with TRBD2 identical over 10 bases. Germline V gene data show CDR1 as SGDLS and CDR2 as YYNGEE. The CDR3 is 16 amino acids. V shed 4 bases and J 3 bases; nucleotides not matched to a gene: 10. CDR3 nucleotide sequence: TGTGCCAGCAGCTTCGCTAGCGGGGGTCCCGACTACGAGCAGTACTTC. Its protein product is CASSFASGGPDYEQYF.

The V gene is TRBV27, the J gene TRBJ1-2; TRBD1 might be the D (5 bases). V was clipped by 3 bases and J by 7 bases, with 15 bases between them. The V gene's germline CDR1 is MNHEY and CDR2 SMNVEV (reference sequence). CDR3 length: 14 amino acids. In DNA form, the CDR3 reads TGTGCCAGCAGTTTCTGGGAATCGGGGGGTGGCTACACCTTC. It encodes CASSFWESGGGYTF.

The gene calls are TRBV6-1 and TRBJ2-2, with D maybe TRBD2 (5 bases). Germline V CDR1 and CDR2: MNHNS, SASEGT. The V gene lost 3 bases and the J gene lost 5 bases, with 10 bases spanning the gap. The CDR3 covers 14 residues. CDR3 nucleotide sequence: TGTGCCAGCAGTGAGAGGGTTTTAACCGGGGAGCTGTTTTTT. Translated, it gives CASSERVLTGELFF.

V is TRBV5-6 and J is TRBJ2-3; TRBD1 is a possible D gene (5 bases). This CDR3 spans 14 amino acids. The germline V gene has CDR1 SGHDT and CDR2 YYEEEE. Trimming took off 4 bases at V and 2 bases at J, with 11 bases between the two ends. CDR3 in DNA: TGTGCCAGCAGCGACACAGGAGCCACAGATACGCAGTATTTT. This encodes CASSDTGATDTQYF. The whole variable domain, filled in from reference TRBV5-6 and TRBJ2-3, reads DAGVTQSPTHLIKTRGQQVTLRCSPKSGHDTVSWYQQALGQGPQFIFQYYEEEERQRGNFPDRFSGHQFPNYSSELNVNALLLGDSALYLCASSDTGATDTQYFGPGTRLTVL.

V is TRBV21-1 and J is TRBJ2-1; no check of the table's D call, TRBD1, against the DNA was made. TRBV21-1 is assigned pseudogene status. CDR3 size: 15 residues. The CDR3 loop is CASSADSCSYNEQFF. In DNA form, the CDR3 reads TGTGCCAGCAGCGCTGACAGTTGCTCCTACAATGAGCAGTTCTTC.

The rearrangement joins TRBV6-1 to TRBJ1-2, with D possibly being TRBD1 (6 bases). CDR3 length: 16 amino acids. Trimming shortened V by 2 bases and J by 4 bases, and 17 bases separated the two germline ends. CDR1 is MNHNS and CDR2 is SASEGT in the germline V gene. CDR3 sequence (DNA): TGTGCCAGCAGTGAACCCGTTGGACAGTTGGGCTATGGCTACACCTTC. As protein: CASSEPVGQLGYGYTF.

The V gene is TRBV4-1, the J gene TRBJ2-3; D is unclear. There are 15 residues in the CDR3. Germline V lookup: CDR1 MGHRA, CDR2 YSYEKL. V lost 1 base to trimming and J lost 0 bases, with 8 bases between them. In DNA form, the CDR3 reads TGCGCCAGCAGCCAAGTGAGGCCCAGCACAGATACGCAGTATTTT. Encoded protein: CASSQVRPSTDTQYF.

The table lists this clone with a few counts. The chain has TRBV7-3 and TRBJ2-3; D is ambiguous. Trimming removed 1 base from V and 2 bases from J, with 4 bases in between. The CDR3 runs 13 residues. The germline CDR1 and CDR2 sequences are SGHTA and FQGTGA. This chain's CDR3 is CASSLISTDTQYF. The CDR3 DNA reads TGTGCCAGCAGCTTAATCTCCACAGATACGCAGTATTTT.

This chain links TRBV27 with TRBJ1-1; D possibly corresponds to TRBD1 (6 bases). The length of the CDR3 is 17 residues. Between the trimmed V and J ends, which lost 3 bases and 0 bases, there was a span of 17 bases. Germline CDR1 and CDR2: MNHEY and SMNVEV (reference sequence). The CDR3 nucleotides are TGTGCCAGCAGTTTTGGAAGGACAGTACCCTTGAACACTGAAGCTTTCTTT. Amino acids: CASSFGRTVPLNTEAFF.

The chain recombines TRBV27 with TRBJ2-5, with 7 nucleotides matching TRBD1. Unmatched junction bases numbered 9, after V lost 0 bases and J lost 5 bases. Germline assignment: CDR1 MNHEY and CDR2 SMNVEV (reference sequence). The CDR3 has 16 residues. CDR3 nucleotide sequence: TGTGCCAGCAGTTTATCCCCAGGGGGAATCGAGGAGACCCAGTACTTC. This gives the protein CASSLSPGGIEETQYF.

This clone was observed a single time. The chain links TRBV30 to TRBJ2-7; 13 bases agree with TRBD2. Per germline, CDR1 GTSNPN and CDR2 SVGIG (reference sequence). V was pared by 8 bases and J by 1 base, with 14 bases of the junction left unmatched. The CDR3 extends over 17 amino acids. In DNA form, the CDR3 reads TGTGCCCGGAATTGGACTAGCGGGAGTCTACGGTCCTACGAGCAGTACTTC. This encodes CARNWTSGSLRSYEQYF. Supplemented by reference TRBV30 and TRBJ2-7, the full variable domain reads SQTIHQWPATLVQPVGSPLSLECTVEGTSNPNLYWYRQAAGRGLQLLFYSVGIGQISSEVPQNLSASRPQDRQFILSSKKLLLSDSGFYLCARNWTSGSLRSYEQYFGPGTRLTVT.

The chain uses TRBV6-1 and TRBJ2-7; D is possibly TRBD1 (6 bases). The V gene lost 2 bases and the J gene lost 5 bases, with 13 bases spanning the gap. The CDR3 length is 14 residues. Germline assignment: CDR1 MNHNS and CDR2 SASEGT. This chain's CDR3 is CASSETGTSDEQYF. The CDR3 DNA follows: TGTGCCAGCAGTGAAACCGGGACATCCGACGAGCAGTACTTC.

J is TRBJ2-1 and V is TRBV7-3, with D tentatively TRBD2 (5 bases). V was shortened by 4 bases and J by 4 bases, with 8 bases between the two germline ends. Germline V gene lookup returns CDR1 SGHTA and CDR2 FQGTGA. CDR3 length: 13 residues. The CDR3 here is CASSSSGYNEQFF. The CDR3 DNA reads TGTGCCAGCAGCTCGAGCGGATACAATGAGCAGTTCTTC.

This chain uses TRBV6-5 with TRBJ2-7; TRBD2 might be the D (5 bases). The germline V gene has CDR1 MNHEY and CDR2 SVGAGI. CDR3 length: 14 residues. V was clipped by 0 bases and J by 3 bases, with 9 bases between them. The CDR3 sequence: CASSYSEGDYEQYF. As DNA, the CDR3 is TGTGCCAGCAGTTACTCTGAGGGTGACTACGAGCAGTACTTC.

The chain employs TRBV5-1 and TRBJ1-1, with TRBD1 matching 7 bases. The CDR3 runs to 13 residues. The V and J ends lost 4 bases and 6 bases, in that order; junction bases with no gene match: 6. Germline V gene sequence: CDR1 SGHRS, CDR2 YFSETQ. The CDR3 DNA is TGCGCCAGCAGCGAGGGGGCGCGCGCTGAAGCTTTCTTT. Residues: CASSEGARAEAFF.

The V gene is TRBV7-9, the J gene TRBJ2-1, with 8 bases that match TRBD1. The length of the CDR3 is 15 residues. Trimming cost V 5 bases and J 3 bases; bases outside gene matches: 6. Germline CDR1 SEHNR, CDR2 FQNEAQ (reference sequence). The CDR3 DNA is TGTGCCAGCAGCATCGGACAGGGTAACTACAATGAGCAGTTCTTC. As protein: CASSIGQGNYNEQFF.

The chain combines TRBV10-3 with TRBJ2-7; 11 bases fit TRBD2. Unmatched junction bases numbered 6, after V lost 6 bases and J lost 5 bases. CDR1 is ENHRY, CDR2 SYGVKD, per germline. The length of the CDR3 is 14 residues. In DNA, the CDR3 is TGTGCCATCAGGGATATAGCGGGAGGGGACGAGCAGTACTTC. As protein: CAIRDIAGGDEQYF.

This chain links TRBV7-9 with TRBJ2-7; possibly TRBD1 for D (5 bases). The CDR3 is 12 amino acids. Germline V CDR1 and CDR2: SEHNR, FQNEAQ (reference sequence). V lost 6 bases and J 4 bases, leaving 10 bases between the germline ends. The CDR3 coding sequence is TGTGCCAGCAGGGGCAGGGCGTACGAGCAGTACTTC. It encodes CASRGRAYEQYF. The full variable domain, in which reference TRBV7-9 and TRBJ2-7 provide the parts outside the CDR3, is DTGVSQNPRHKITKRGQNVTFRCDPISEHNRLYWYRQTLGQGPEFLTYFQNEAQLEKSRLLSDRFSAERPKGSFSTLEIQRTEQGDSAMYLCASRGRAYEQYFGPGTRLTVT.

The V and J genes are TRBV9 and TRBJ2-3; 11 bases map to TRBD2. The CDR3 is 16 amino acids. V gave up 4 bases and J gave up 2 bases; unmatched junction bases: 6. Germline V CDR1 and CDR2: SGDLS, YYNGEE. In nucleotides, the CDR3 is TGTGCCAGCAGCAAGGGACTAGCGGCGGTCACAGATACGCAGTATTTT. Amino acid sequence: CASSKGLAAVTDTQYF.